The 30 T cell receptor beta chains below were found in one sample sequenced in a study of T cells in Graves' hyperthyroidism and ophthalmopathy. RNA transcripts provided the source from which TCR beta CDR3 regions were amplified. During a first-round RT-PCR of the TCR CDR3, the HTBI primer set was used. Each CDR3 protein is one row after TCRdb ran MiXCR on the multiplex PCR reads. The table includes hundreds of thousands of distinct CDR3 sequences, around 21% detected once. The sample taken for sequencing was blood. These receptor sequences come from a man aged 25-45 years with Graves' ophthalmopathy.

The V and J genes are TRBV5-1 and TRBJ2-2, with 7 bases that match TRBD1. This CDR3 has 12 residues. The V gene's germline CDR1 is SGHRS and CDR2 YFSETQ. V lost 4 bases to trimming and J lost 6 bases; unmatched junction nucleotides: 0. The CDR3 sequence: CASSRGPGELFF. The CDR3 DNA reads TGCGCCAGCAGCAGGGGGCCCGGGGAGCTGTTTTTT. The whole variable domain, filled in from reference TRBV5-1 and TRBJ2-2, reads KAGVTQTPRYLIKTRGQQVTLSCSPISGHRSVSWYQQTPGQGLQFLFEYFSETQRNKGNFPGRFSGRQFSNSRSEMNVSTLELGDSALYLCASSRGPGELFFGEGSRLTVL.

The J gene is TRBJ1-2, the V gene TRBV6-6; D remains ambiguous. Deletions cut 0 bases from V and 8 bases from J, with 10 bases between. Germline CDR1 MNHNY, CDR2 SVGAGI (reference sequence). The CDR3 is 13 residues long. Here the CDR3 DNA reads TGTGCCAGCAGTTACTCGCGGGGTTACGGCTACACCTTC. It yields the protein CASSYSRGYGYTF.

This clonotype was counted at least ten times. The gene calls are TRBV28 and TRBJ2-3; unclear D gene. This CDR3 contains 13 residues. Germline V CDR1 and CDR2: MDHEN, SYDVKM. V was clipped by 8 bases and J by 4 bases, with 13 bases between them. CDR3 sequence (DNA): TGTGCCAGCCTGAGGACCCAATCAGATACGCAGTATTTT. This translates into CASLRTQSDTQYF. Supplemented by reference TRBV28 and TRBJ2-3, the full variable domain reads DVKVTQSSRYLVKRTGEKVFLECVQDMDHENMFWYRQDPGLGLRLIYFSYDVKMKEKGDIPEGYSVSREKKERFSLILESASTNQTSMYLCASLRTQSDTQYFGPGTRLTVL.

Ten or more counts support this clonotype. CDR3 sequence reads: CASSDRTSGRATYEQYF. The CDR3, as DNA: TGTGCCAGCAGTGACCGGACTAGCGGGCGCGCGACCTACGAGCAGTACTTC. V usage is TRBV2 and J usage is TRBJ2-7; 11 nucleotides agree with TRBD2. There are 17 residues in the CDR3. Trimming took 3 bases from V and 2 from J; bases not matched to a gene: 9. Germline CDR1 and CDR2: SNHLY and FYNNEI.

The chain is built from TRBV7-9 and TRBJ2-3, with 8 bases lining up with TRBD1. Per the germline V gene, CDR1 is SEHNR and CDR2 is FQNEAQ (reference sequence). The CDR3 runs 15 residues. The J segment lost 5 bases and the V segment lost 2 bases, leaving 6 bases of the junction unmatched. CDR3 residues: CASSLRQGARDTQYF. The CDR3 DNA sequence: TGTGCCAGCAGCTTACGGCAGGGGGCGAGAGATACGCAGTATTTT.

In this sample, this clonotype turned up many times. The CDR3 coding sequence is TGCAGTGCTGCCACCGGGACTAGCTATAACAATGAGCAGTTCTTC. Its protein product is CSAATGTSYNNEQFF. The chain carries TRBV20-1 and TRBJ2-1; 9 bases align to TRBD2. Germline V gene data show CDR1 as DFQATT and CDR2 as SNEGSKA (reference sequence). The CDR3 extends over 15 amino acids. After removal of 5 bases from V and 5 bases from J, the junction contained 10 bases not matched to a gene.

V and J are TRBV4-3 and TRBJ2-7, with D possibly matching TRBD1 (6 bases). Germline V CDR1 and CDR2: LGHNA, YSLEER. The CDR3 contains 16 residues. V lost 5 bases and J 2 bases, leaving 19 bases between the germline ends. The CDR3 sequence is CASSNQGWGDPYEQYF. The CDR3 bases are TGCGCCAGCAGCAATCAGGGGTGGGGAGATCCCTACGAGCAGTACTTC.

The chain couples TRBV19 to TRBJ1-2; 7 bases line up with TRBD1. There are 11 residues in the CDR3. With 11 bases clipped from V and 5 bases from J, the junction kept 5 bases outside the gene matches. The germline CDR1 and CDR2 sequences are LNHDA and SQIVND (reference sequence). Here the CDR3 DNA reads TGTGCCGGACAGACAGGGTATGGCTACACCTTC. This translates into CAGQTGYGYTF.

The CDR3 spells CAGLTSVPGELFF. The DNA of the CDR3 is TGTGCCGGACTGACGAGCGTCCCCGGGGAGCTGTTTTTT. The V call is TRBV19, the J call TRBJ2-2, with a weak D call TRBD2 (5 bases). From germline, CDR1 is LNHDA and CDR2 SQIVND (reference sequence). The CDR3 extends over 13 amino acids. V gave up 11 bases and J gave up 6 bases, with 16 bases separating them.

V gene TRBV10-3 combines with J gene TRBJ2-5, with D possibly being TRBD1 (5 bases). Germline V gives CDR1 ENHRY, CDR2 SYGVKD. Between the trimmed V and J ends, which lost 2 bases and 3 bases, there was a span of 13 bases. The CDR3 consists of 15 residues. CDR3 DNA: TGTGCCATCAGTGAGCCTTCACAGGAAAAAGAGACCCAGTACTTC. Translating gives CAISEPSQEKETQYF.

The V call is TRBV10-3, the J call TRBJ2-5; 10 positions agree with TRBD1. The CDR3 covers 14 residues. Germline trimming cut 10 bases from V and 5 bases from J; bases unmatched to any gene: 10. Germline assignment: CDR1 ENHRY and CDR2 SYGVKD. CDR3 in amino acids: CASGRQGARETQYF. The CDR3 nucleotides read TGTGCCAGCGGGAGACAGGGGGCGCGGGAGACCCAGTACTTC.

In this sample, this clonotype turned up a few times. V and J are TRBV28 and TRBJ2-1; 11 bases match TRBD1. The germline gives CDR1 MDHEN, CDR2 SYDVKM. This CDR3 has 14 residues. The V and J ends lost 7 bases and 6 bases, in that order; junction bases with no gene match: 5. The CDR3 nucleotides read TGTGCCAGCATAACCGGGACAGGGGGCAATGAGCAGTTCTTC. It is translated as CASITGTGGNEQFF. Full variable domain (remainder filled in from reference TRBV28 and TRBJ2-1): DVKVTQSSRYLVKRTGEKVFLECVQDMDHENMFWYRQDPGLGLRLIYFSYDVKMKEKGDIPEGYSVSREKKERFSLILESASTNQTSMYLCASITGTGGNEQFFGPGTRLTVL.

The chain is built from TRBV6-2 or TRBV6-3 and TRBJ2-1; the D gene is possibly TRBD2 (6 bases). With 0 bases removed from V and 15 bases from J, the gap between germline ends came to 15 bases. Germline values: CDR1 MNHEY, CDR2 SVGEGT. This CDR3 has 13 residues. The CDR3 nucleotides are TGTGCCAGCAGTTACTCGGAAAGCGGGTTTTGGTTCTTC. Amino acid sequence: CASSYSESGFWFF.

The DNA of the CDR3 is TGCGCCAGCAGCTGGACAGGGGTTCCTTCACCCCTCCACTTT. Translating it yields CASSWTGVPSPLHF. V gene TRBV5-1 combines with J gene TRBJ1-6, with 9 bases lining up with TRBD1. Germline loops: CDR1 SGHRS, CDR2 YFSETQ. This CDR3 comprises 14 residues. The ends lost 3 bases at V and 9 bases at J; junction bases unmatched: 4. The whole variable domain, remainder taken from reference TRBV5-1 and TRBJ1-6, is KAGVTQTPRYLIKTRGQQVTLSCSPISGHRSVSWYQQTPGQGLQFLFEYFSETQRNKGNFPGRFSGRQFSNSRSEMNVSTLELGDSALYLCASSWTGVPSPLHFGNGTRLTVT.

This clonotype was found many times. The chain couples TRBV12-5 to TRBJ2-3, with TRBD1 matching over 10 bases. The CDR3 sequence is 16 residues long. V lost 4 bases to trimming and J lost 2 bases; unmatched junction nucleotides: 6. Germline V gene data show CDR1 as LGHNT and CDR2 as FRNRAP. As DNA, the CDR3 is TGTGCTAGTGGTTACGACAGGGGGCGAGCCACAGATACGCAGTATTTT. It yields the protein CASGYDRGRATDTQYF.

The rearrangement links TRBV7-3 to TRBJ2-5, with D possibly called TRBD1 or TRBD2 (5 bases each). Germline CDR1 SGHTA, CDR2 FQGTGA. Trimming took off 1 base at V and 3 bases at J, with 9 bases between the two ends. The CDR3 is 14 amino acids. The CDR3 nucleotides are TGTGCCAGCAGCTTAATGGGGGTAGAAGAGACCCAGTACTTC. Amino acid sequence: CASSLMGVEETQYF.

The chain links TRBV28 to TRBJ1-1; D is unresolved. The CDR3 runs 12 residues. The germline V gene encodes CDR1 MDHEN and CDR2 SYDVKM. V lost 2 bases to trimming and J lost 4 bases, with 5 bases between them. For the CDR3, the DNA is TGTGCCAGCAGTTTAGACCCCACTGAAGCTTTCTTT. Its protein is CASSLDPTEAFF. The entire variable domain, with the rest obtained from reference TRBV28 and TRBJ1-1, is as follows: DVKVTQSSRYLVKRTGEKVFLECVQDMDHENMFWYRQDPGLGLRLIYFSYDVKMKEKGDIPEGYSVSREKKERFSLILESASTNQTSMYLCASSLDPTEAFFGQGTRLTVV.

The V gene is TRBV5-5, the J gene TRBJ2-1; D is perhaps TRBD2 (5 bases). The V end was cut by 2 bases, the J end by 9 bases, with 18 bases between. Germline V gene sequence: CDR1 SGHKS, CDR2 YYEKEE (reference sequence). The CDR3 spans 15 residues. Here the CDR3 reads CASSFSAVPGGEQFF. The DNA for the CDR3 is TGTGCCAGCAGCTTTAGCGCGGTCCCCGGCGGTGAGCAGTTCTTC.

The V gene is TRBV14, the J gene TRBJ1-1, with a tentative D call TRBD1 (5 bases). The V gene lost 0 bases and the J gene lost 5 bases, with 25 bases spanning the gap. CDR3 length: 19 amino acids. Germline V gene data show CDR1 as SGHDN and CDR2 as FVKESK. The CDR3, as DNA: TGTGCCAGCAGCCAAGAGCCCCAGGGCCCGGGCTCTGATTGGACTGAAGCTTTCTTT. This sequence encodes CASSQEPQGPGSDWTEAFF. Supplemented by reference TRBV14 and TRBJ1-1, the full variable domain reads EAGVTQFPSHSVIEKGQTVTLRCDPISGHDNLYWYRRVMGKEIKFLLHFVKESKQDESGMPNNRFLAERTGGTYSTLKVQPAELEDSGVYFCASSQEPQGPGSDWTEAFFGQGTRLTVV.

The rearrangement joins TRBV24-1 to TRBJ2-5; D is unclear. Germline-derived CDR1 and CDR2 are KGHDR and SFDVKD. The CDR3 extends over 13 amino acids. Trimming removed 1 base from V and 2 bases from J, with 4 bases in between. The CDR3 sequence: CATSDFWQETQYF. The DNA for the CDR3 is TGTGCCACCAGTGATTTTTGGCAAGAGACCCAGTACTTC.

V is TRBV6-5 and J is TRBJ1-5; D is ambiguous. CDR3 length: 11 amino acids. Trimming removed 4 bases at V and 11 bases at J, with 9 bases between. Per germline, CDR1 MNHEY and CDR2 SVGAGI. CDR3 DNA: TGTGCCAGCAGTTTCGGACTGACCCAGCATTTT. Its translation: CASSFGLTQHF.

This clonotype was counted a few times. The rearrangement uses TRBV7-2 and TRBJ2-3; 13 bases agree with TRBD2. Germline V CDR1 and CDR2: SGHTA, FQGNSA. This CDR3 is built from 19 residues. Germline trimming cut 3 bases from V and 4 bases from J; bases unmatched to any gene: 13. CDR3 bases: TGTGCCAGCAGCTTCCCGAGTCGGACTAGCGGGAGTCGTGCAGATACGCAGTATTTT. As protein: CASSFPSRTSGSRADTQYF. Together with reference TRBV7-2 and TRBJ2-3, the CDR3 gives the full variable domain: GAGVSQSPSNKVTEKGKDVELRCDPISGHTALYWYRQSLGQGLEFLIYFQGNSAPDKSGLPSDRFSAERTGGSVSTLTIQRTQQEDSAVYLCASSFPSRTSGSRADTQYFGPGTRLTVL.

CDR3 residues: CASSVGTLQETQYF. As DNA, the CDR3 is TGTGCCAGCAGCGTCGGGACGTTACAAGAGACCCAGTACTTC. V usage is TRBV9 and J usage is TRBJ2-5; the D call may be TRBD1 or TRBD2 (5 bases each). V lost 2 bases and J 2 bases, leaving 10 bases between the germline ends. CDR3 length: 14 residues. The V gene's germline CDR1 is SGDLS and CDR2 YYNGEE.

In the case of this clonotype: This sequence may be a read error, since a much larger clone differs from it by one base. The rearrangement links TRBV27 to TRBJ1-5; 7 bases line up with TRBD1. This CDR3 is 14 amino acids long. Looked up from germline, CDR1 is MNHEY and CDR2 is SMNVEV (reference sequence). J was trimmed by 3 bases and V by 3 bases; bases with no gene match: 2. CDR3 region: CASSFDRVNQPQHF. CDR3 coding DNA: TGTGCCAGCAGTTTCGACAGGGTCAATCAGCCCCAGCATTTT.

The chain couples TRBV10-3 to TRBJ2-7; TRBD1 aligns across 9 bases. The CDR3 extends over 15 amino acids. CDR1 is ENHRY, CDR2 SYGVKD, per germline. The trim removed 5 bases at V and 0 bases at J, leaving 5 bases unmatched. CDR3 region: CAISPGQGSSYEQYF. CDR3 nucleotides: TGTGCCATCAGTCCCGGACAGGGGAGCTCCTACGAGCAGTACTTC.

This clonotype was seen only a few times. V gene TRBV20-1 combines with J gene TRBJ2-7; no firm D call. V was pared by 0 bases and J by 2 bases, with 14 bases between. The CDR3 loop spans 15 amino acids. Per germline, CDR1 DFQATT and CDR2 SNEGSKA (reference sequence). CDR3 in DNA: TGCAGTGCTAGAGATTGGGTCTCCGACCCCTACGAGCAGTACTTC. This encodes CSARDWVSDPYEQYF.

Notes on this clonotype: One end of the junction varies from germline; a read error may be responsible. This chain joins TRBV6-1 and TRBJ2-7, with D unresolved. Germline CDR1 and CDR2: MNHNS and SASEGT. The CDR3 length is 12 residues. CDR3 sequence: CASSQPAYKQYF. The CDR3 region has the DNA TGTGCCAGCAGTCAGCCAGCCTACAAGCAGTACTTC.

This clonotype has just a few counts. V and J are TRBV11-2 and TRBJ2-3; D possibly matches TRBD1 or TRBD2 (5 bases each). The V end lost 1 base, the J end lost 2 bases, and 13 bases lay between the germline ends. The CDR3 runs 16 residues. Looked up from germline, CDR1 is SGHAT and CDR2 is FQNNGV. The CDR3 here is CASSLVFRGITDTQYF. The CDR3 DNA follows: TGTGCCAGCAGCTTAGTTTTCCGGGGCATCACAGATACGCAGTATTTT.

This clonotype was observed a handful of times. This chain connects TRBV9 to TRBJ2-1; 8 bases match TRBD2. CDR1 is SGDLS and CDR2 is YYNGEE in the germline V gene. The junction had 13 bases not matched to a gene; V was cut back by 4 bases and J by 4 bases. This CDR3 comprises 17 residues. The CDR3 DNA sequence: TGTGCCAGCAGCTATACTAGCGGAGGATCGCCTTACAATGAGCAGTTCTTC. Protein: CASSYTSGGSPYNEQFF.

This clonotype has a handful of counts. This CDR3 reads CSASPREGTGELFF. The DNA of the CDR3 is TGCAGTGCTAGTCCCCGGGAAGGCACCGGGGAGCTGTTTTTT. The chain couples TRBV20-1 to TRBJ2-2; D is possibly TRBD2 (5 bases). Germline V gene data show CDR1 as DFQATT and CDR2 as SNEGSKA (reference sequence). This CDR3 is 14 amino acids long. V dropped 3 bases and J dropped 4 bases, with 12 bases sitting between them.